This TCR beta chain is drawn from a study of blood T cell repertoires in COVID-19 (dated by TCRdb to 2018 to 2021). Concerning the study at large: Samples covering the acute and convalescent phases of COVID-19 were provided by collaborators in the United States, Italy and Spain. The material from the prospective study consisted of cDNA or gDNA derived from T cells, B-cell-depleted T cells, or PBMCs. The dataset comprised deeply sampled blood TCRbeta repertoires from subjects exposed to, actively infected with, or recovered from COVID-19. The repertoires were released in a freely available public database meant as a resource for research on the immune response to SARS-CoV-2. Samples came from the ongoing ImmuneRACE study (first 160 participants) plus 1,254 subjects from 6 global collaborators. The sample metadata nearly always contained a de-identified subject ID, COVID-19 status, age in years and sex. HLA class I and class II types, where available, came from metadata supplied by the sample provider rather than from assay-based typing. Study-level results and caveats: The amount of clinical and demographic metadata varied by source and participant and was provided uncurated.

The germline V gene yields KGHDR for CDR1 and SFDVKD for CDR2. The V end loses 9 bases and the J end loses 4 bases, and a stretch of 13 bases separates them. The CDR3 spans 13 residues, from the cysteine through the phenylalanine. The sequence is cut down to CDR3 DNA, 39 bases in frame from base 1. TCRbeta CDR3 regions were amplified from genomic DNA using the immunoSEQ Assay, a bias-controlled multiplex PCR. The study's own analysis went as follows. The number of nucleated cells in each sample was estimated by amplification of reference gene primers within the assay. To quantify the absolute abundance of each unique TCRbeta CDR3 rearrangement, sequence reads were collapsed and filtered. For each sample, productive Simpson clonality was calculated by taking the square root of Simpson's diversity index across productive rearrangements. The source is immuneACCESS, and TCRdb retained only in-frame sequences with V and J called. Part of the clones is not carried over; for the studies checked, unresolved V genes explain less than half of this, and the remainder is unexplained. V and J calls plus clone size are reproduced from that table; the DNA served to infer D and trimming. The sample data list approximately 79,000 clones, and 80% of these were observed just once. In total, the top ten clones hold roughly 13% of the sample.

One collaborating source in Seattle enrolled patients during active infection and followed them longitudinally through the course of disease. Whole blood was collected in K2EDTA tubes by collaborating institutions according to the institutions' own protocols. For TCRbeta analysis, collaborators shipped samples in one of three forms: frozen whole blood, isolated PBMCs, or DNA extracted from either of those sample types. Notes on this clone: The antigen it binds to is not known. Per-base quality was not reported, and no clone a single base away is much larger than it.

Sequencing input: peripheral blood. Here the chain combines TRBV24-1 and TRBJ2-3, with a tentative D gene TRBD2 over 5 matching bases. The sequence came from a man aged 50-59 years with COVID-19, enrolled during active disease. DNA sequence: TGTGCCACCGGCGAGGGCAGCGCAGATACGCAGTATTTT. Its translation is CATGEGSADTQYF.